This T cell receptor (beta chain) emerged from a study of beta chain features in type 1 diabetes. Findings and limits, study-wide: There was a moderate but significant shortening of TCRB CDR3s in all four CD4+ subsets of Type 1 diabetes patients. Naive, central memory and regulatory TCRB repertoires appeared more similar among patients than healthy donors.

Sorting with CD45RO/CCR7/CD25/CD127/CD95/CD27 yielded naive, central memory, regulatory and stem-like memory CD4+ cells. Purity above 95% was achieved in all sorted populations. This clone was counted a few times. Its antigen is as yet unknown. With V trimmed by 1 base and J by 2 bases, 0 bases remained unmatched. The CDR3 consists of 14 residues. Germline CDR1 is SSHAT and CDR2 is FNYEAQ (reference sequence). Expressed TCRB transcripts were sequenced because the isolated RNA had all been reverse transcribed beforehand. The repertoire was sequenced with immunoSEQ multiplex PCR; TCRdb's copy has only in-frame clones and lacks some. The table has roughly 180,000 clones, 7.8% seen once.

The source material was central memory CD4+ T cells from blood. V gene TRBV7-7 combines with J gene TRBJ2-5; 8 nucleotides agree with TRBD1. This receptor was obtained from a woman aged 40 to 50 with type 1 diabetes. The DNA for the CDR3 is TGTGCCAGCAGCTTAGGGACAGGGCAAGAGACCCAGTACTTC. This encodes CASSLGTGQETQYF.